A single TCR beta chain is shown here with its context. This entry comes from a study of blood T cell repertoires in COVID-19. Sequencing was performed with immunoSEQ multiplex PCR; in TCRdb, only in-frame clones are kept and a portion is missing. The data hold roughly 33,000 clones, with 80% to 90% observed a single time. The germline V gene has CDR1 LNHNV and CDR2 YYDKDF (reference sequence). The CDR3 covers 15 residues. Trimming stripped 0 bases from V and 3 bases from J, with 12 bases between. The specimen was peripheral blood. J is TRBJ2-7 and V is TRBV15; D remains unclear. This receptor was identified in a man at least 80 years old with active COVID-19. DNA of the CDR3: TGTGCCACCAGCAGAGATCGTCGAACTATCTACGAGCAGTACTTC. It yields the protein CATSRDRRTIYEQYF.